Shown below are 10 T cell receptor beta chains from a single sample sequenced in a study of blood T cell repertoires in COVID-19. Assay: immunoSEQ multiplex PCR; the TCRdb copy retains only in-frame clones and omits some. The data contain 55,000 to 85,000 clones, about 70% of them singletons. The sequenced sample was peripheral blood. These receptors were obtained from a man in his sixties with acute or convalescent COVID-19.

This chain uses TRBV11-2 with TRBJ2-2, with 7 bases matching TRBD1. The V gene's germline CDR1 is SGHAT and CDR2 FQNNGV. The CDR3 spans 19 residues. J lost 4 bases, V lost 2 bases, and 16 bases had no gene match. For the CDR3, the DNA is TGTGCCAGCAGCTTATACCCCCGCGGACAGGCTGAGGGCACCGGGGAGCTGTTTTTT. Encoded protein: CASSLYPRGQAEGTGELFF.

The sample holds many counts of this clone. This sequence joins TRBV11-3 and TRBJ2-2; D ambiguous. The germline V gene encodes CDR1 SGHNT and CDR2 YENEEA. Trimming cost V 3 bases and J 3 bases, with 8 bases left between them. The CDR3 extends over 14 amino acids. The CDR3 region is CASSFERDTGELFF. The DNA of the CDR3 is TGTGCCAGCAGCTTCGAACGGGACACCGGGGAGCTGTTTTTT.

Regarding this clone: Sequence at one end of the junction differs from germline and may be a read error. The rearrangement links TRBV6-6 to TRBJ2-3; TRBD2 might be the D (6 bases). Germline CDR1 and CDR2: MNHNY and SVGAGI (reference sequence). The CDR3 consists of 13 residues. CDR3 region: CAGSPGDTDTQYF. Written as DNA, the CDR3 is TGTGCCGGCAGCCCGGGGGACACAGATACGCAGTATTTT.

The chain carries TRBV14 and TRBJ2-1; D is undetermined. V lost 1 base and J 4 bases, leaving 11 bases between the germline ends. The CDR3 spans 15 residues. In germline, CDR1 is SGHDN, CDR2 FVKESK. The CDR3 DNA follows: TGTGCCAGCAGCCAAGGACTTTCCCCTTACAATGAGCAGTTCTTC. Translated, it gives CASSQGLSPYNEQFF.

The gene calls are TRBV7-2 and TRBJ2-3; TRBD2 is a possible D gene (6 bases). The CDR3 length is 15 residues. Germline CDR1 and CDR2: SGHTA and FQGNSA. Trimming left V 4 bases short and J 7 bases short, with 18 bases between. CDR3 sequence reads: CASSSRGRGRNTQYF. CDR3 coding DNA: TGTGCCAGCAGCTCCCGCGGGCGGGGTAGGAATACGCAGTATTTT.

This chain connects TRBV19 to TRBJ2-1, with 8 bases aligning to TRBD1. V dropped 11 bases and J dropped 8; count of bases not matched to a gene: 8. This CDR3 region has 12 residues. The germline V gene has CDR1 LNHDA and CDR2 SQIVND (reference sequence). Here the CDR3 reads CAVRDRFDEQFF. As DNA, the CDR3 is TGTGCCGTACGGGACAGGTTCGATGAGCAGTTCTTC.

The CDR3 here is CASSPAYVSSGANVLTF. The CDR3 DNA follows: TGTGCCAGCTCACCGGCTTATGTTTCTTCTGGGGCCAACGTCCTGACTTTC. The gene calls are TRBV18 and TRBJ2-6; D gene uncertain. V shed 3 bases and J shed 1 base, with 13 bases lying between them. This CDR3 contains 17 residues. CDR1 is KGHSH, CDR2 LQKENI, per germline.

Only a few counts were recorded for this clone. The CDR3 loop reads CASRSIGAETQYF. The CDR3 DNA reads as TGTGCCAGTAGATCTATTGGGGCAGAGACCCAGTACTTC. The chain has TRBV19 and TRBJ2-5; weak D call: TRBD1 (5 bases). The germline V gene has CDR1 LNHDA and CDR2 SQIVND (reference sequence). The V and J ends lost 6 bases and 4 bases respectively, with 12 bases between them. This CDR3 has 13 residues.

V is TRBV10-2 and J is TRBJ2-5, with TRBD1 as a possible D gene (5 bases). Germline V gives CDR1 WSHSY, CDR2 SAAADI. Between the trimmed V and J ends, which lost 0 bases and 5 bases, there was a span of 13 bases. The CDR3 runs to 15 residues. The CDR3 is CASSESGHSRETQYF. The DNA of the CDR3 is TGCGCCAGCAGTGAGTCCGGACATAGTAGGGAGACCCAGTACTTC.

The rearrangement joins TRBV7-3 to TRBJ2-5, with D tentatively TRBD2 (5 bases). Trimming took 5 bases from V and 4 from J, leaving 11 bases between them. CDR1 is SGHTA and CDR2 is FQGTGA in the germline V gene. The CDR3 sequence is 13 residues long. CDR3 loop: CASSPPAAETQYF. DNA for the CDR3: TGTGCCAGCAGCCCCCCAGCGGCAGAGACCCAGTACTTC.